The clone carrying this T cell receptor (beta chain) was seen just once. As yet, its antigen is unknown. The data were obtained in a study of cytomegalovirus exposure and HLA in healthy donors. The CDR3 has 14 amino acids. CDR1 SQVTM and CDR2 ANQGSEA come from the germline V gene. V shed 7 bases, J shed 2 bases, and the junction held 5 bases outside the gene matches. The study, taken as a whole, reports: Despite most TCR sequences being rare, some public TCRs occurred in many donors.

The assay was immunoSEQ multiplex PCR, and TCRdb's table has in-frame clones only and misses some. The table has approximately 59,000 clones, about 92% seen once. The donors were in the roughly 130-subject validation cohort, distinct from the 666-subject first cohort. Sequencing used PBMCs. The receptor comes from a man aged 18 to 30 in good health and CMV-seropositive. The rearrangement links TRBV29-1 to TRBJ1-5; 10 bases fit TRBD1. The CDR3 DNA follows: TGCAGCGCCGGACAGGGGGTCGGCAATCAGCCCCAGCATTTT. It encodes CSAGQGVGNQPQHF. The whole variable domain, filled in from reference TRBV29-1 and TRBJ1-5, reads SAVISQKPSRDICQRGTSLTIQCQVDSQVTMMFWYRQQPGQSLTLIATANQGSEATYESGFVIDKFPISRPNLTFSTLTVSNMSPEDSSIYLCSAGQGVGNQPQHFGDGTRLSIL.